This T cell receptor beta chain was sequenced for a study of beta chain features in type 1 diabetes. Study summary: Across all samples, some 110 million sorted cells were examined.

The CDR3 has 18 residues. Trimming took 1 base from V and 4 from J; bases not matched to a gene: 12. Germline V gene lookup returns CDR1 MDHEN and CDR2 SYDVKM. Study-wide results and caveats: The VDJ junctions of type 1 diabetes patients carried fewer insertions and more deletions.

A word on this clone: Its antigen is currently unknown.

Sequenced material consisted of expressed TCRB transcripts (all of the isolated RNA was reverse transcribed). The protocol was immunoSEQ multiplex PCR, while the TCRdb copy is restricted to in-frame clones and leaves out a portion. The data hold under 200,000 clones, with around 8% observed a single time. Sequencing input: central memory CD4+ T cells from blood. The V call is TRBV28, the J call TRBJ1-2; 10 bases match TRBD1. The source of this sequence is a man between 18 and 29 years old in good health. CDR3 in DNA: TGTGCCAGCAGTTTATTCCTTTTCCGACAGGGGGCGGGCTATGGCTACACCTTC. Protein sequence: CASSLFLFRQGAGYGYTF.